Included here is one T cell receptor beta chain sequence, with context. Its antigen is still unknown. One junction end does not reproduce the germline sequence, and a read error may be involved. The data stem from a study of T cell repertoires in cytomegalovirus infection. Whole-study context: Public TCR beta signatures were indicative of both CMV infection and a matching HLA type. Whole-study findings and limits: HLA-C-restricted CMV clonotypes gave the most frequent clonotype in two of eight donors.

Using its own MiXCR run on the reads, TCRdb lists one record per CDR3 protein. The sample lists roughly 990,000 distinct CDR3 sequences; approximately 32% were seen once. The CDR3 loop spans 17 amino acids. Germline lookup yields CDR1 SGHVT and CDR2 SQSDAQ. This sequence joins TRBV7-4 and TRBJ2-6; 10 bases align to TRBD1. The receptor was isolated from a human donor in good health (CMV status not recorded). Some clones in this sample may be carry-over from other donors' samples. The sample was cultured CD8+ T cells from PBMCs, taken from culture after CMV antigen stimulation. Here the CDR3 DNA reads TGTGTCAGCAGCGAGGGACAGGGGCTCTCTGGGGCCAACGTCCTGACTTTC. Its protein is CVSSEGQGLSGANVLTF.